This T cell receptor (beta chain) was identified during a study of glioma-infiltrating T cells. Using RNA template, CDR3s of TCR alpha and beta were amplified with iRepertoire arm-PCR. From the multiplex PCR reads, TCRdb called clonotypes with MiXCR, one entry per CDR3 protein. Of 90,000 or so distinct CDR3 sequences listed, roughly 40% were seen once; the top ten hold approximately 38%. In its sample, this clonotype was seen many times. Sequenced input: glioma tissue, nonneoplastic brain tissue, or PBMCs (not recorded which). The origin of this receptor is a human donor with low-grade glioma or glioblastoma, undergoing nonglioma brain surgery, or in good health (not recorded which).

CDR3 nucleotide sequence: TGCGCCAGCAGTTTAGACTCCGGGACAGTGGGCTACACCTTC. This sequence encodes CASSLDSGTVGYTF. The V and J genes are TRBV5-1 and TRBJ1-2; TRBD1 agrees at 7 bases. The trim removed 5 bases at V and 8 bases at J, leaving 12 bases unmatched. This CDR3 is 14 amino acids long. Germline lookup yields CDR1 SGHRS and CDR2 YFSETQ. The full variable domain, its missing parts supplied by reference TRBV5-1 and TRBJ1-2, is KAGVTQTPRYLIKTRGQQVTLSCSPISGHRSVSWYQQTPGQGLQFLFEYFSETQRNKGNFPGRFSGRQFSNSRSEMNVSTLELGDSALYLCASSLDSGTVGYTFGSGTRLTVV.